The 24 T cell receptor beta chains given below trace back to one sample, sequenced in a study of T cell changes during pregnancy in multiple sclerosis. Data came from immunoSEQ multiplex PCR; TCRdb stores just in-frame clones and leaves some out. Among roughly 93,000 clones, 75% to 95% were seen once, and the ten largest hold around 1.7%. The sequencing used peripheral blood, collected in the first trimester of pregnancy. These receptors were collected from a female donor in good health, enrolled as a control in a pregnancy study.

The chain carries TRBV4-1 and TRBJ1-4; 9 nucleotides match TRBD1. Per the germline V gene, CDR1 is MGHRA and CDR2 is YSYEKL. The trim removed 5 bases at V and 6 bases at J, leaving 10 bases unmatched. CDR3 length: 16 amino acids. CDR3 DNA: TGCGCCAGCAGCACCCGGACAGGGGTAAGAGATGAAAAACTGTTTTTT. Translating it yields CASSTRTGVRDEKLFF.

The chain links TRBV19 to TRBJ1-4; D is uncertain. V dropped 3 bases and J dropped 4 bases, with 12 bases sitting between them. The germline gives CDR1 LNHDA, CDR2 SQIVND (reference sequence). This CDR3 contains 15 residues. The CDR3 DNA reads as TGTGCCAGTAGTATGGAACAGCCCTATAATGAAAAACTGTTTTTT. Its protein product is CASSMEQPYNEKLFF.

The chain has TRBV5-1 and TRBJ1-6, with D possibly being TRBD1 (5 bases). V dropped 8 bases and J dropped 7 bases, with 19 bases sitting between them. The germline gives CDR1 SGHRS, CDR2 YFSETQ. This CDR3 has 15 amino acids. The CDR3: CASHRGEIGNSPLHF. The CDR3, as DNA: TGCGCCAGTCATAGGGGCGAAATAGGGAATTCACCCCTCCACTTT.

This chain connects TRBV2 to TRBJ1-3; unclear D gene. Trimming removed 7 bases from V and 4 bases from J, with 8 bases in between. The CDR3 has 12 amino acids. Germline loops: CDR1 SNHLY, CDR2 FYNNEI. This CDR3 reads CASMGRGNTIYF. The DNA for the CDR3 is TGTGCCAGCATGGGGAGGGGAAACACCATATATTTT.

The chain uses TRBV27 and TRBJ2-5, with D possibly TRBD2 on 7 matching bases. CDR1 and CDR2 (germline): MNHEY, SMNVEV (reference sequence). V lost 7 bases and J 1 base, leaving 16 bases between the germline ends. This CDR3 has 15 residues. The chain's CDR3 is CASKLSGGPQETQYF. Here the CDR3 DNA reads TGTGCCAGCAAGCTTTCCGGGGGGCCCCAAGAGACCCAGTACTTC.

This clone has more than one count but fewer than ten. V and J are TRBV20-1 and TRBJ1-5; a possible D gene is TRBD1 (5 bases). V gave up 4 bases and J gave up 15 bases, with 16 bases separating them. CDR1 is DFQATT, CDR2 SNEGSKA, per germline (reference sequence). CDR3 size: 11 residues. For the CDR3, the DNA is TGCAGTGCTAACCAGGGCCCTACGTGGCATTTT. It yields the protein CSANQGPTWHF.

The chain recombines TRBV19 with TRBJ2-7; TRBD2 might be the D (5 bases). Trimming left V 5 bases short and J 0 bases short, with 14 bases between. Per germline, CDR1 LNHDA and CDR2 SQIVND (reference sequence). CDR3 size: 15 residues. CDR3 loop: CASSRGDVSSYEQYF. The CDR3 DNA follows: TGTGCCAGTAGTCGGGGAGACGTCAGCTCCTACGAGCAGTACTTC.

The V call is TRBV18, the J call TRBJ1-6, with TRBD1 matching 8 bases. The J segment lost 13 bases and the V segment lost 3 bases, leaving 8 bases of the junction unmatched. The CDR3 has 14 residues. The V gene's germline CDR1 is KGHSH and CDR2 LQKENI. The CDR3 here is CASSPPDRVWPLHF. As DNA, the CDR3 is TGTGCCAGCTCACCTCCGGACAGGGTTTGGCCCCTCCACTTT.

This chain links TRBV9 with TRBJ2-2; D perhaps matches TRBD2 (7 bases). CDR1 is SGDLS, CDR2 YYNGEE, per germline. This CDR3 is built from 16 residues. Between the trimmed V and J ends, which lost 4 bases and 0 bases, there was a span of 13 bases. CDR3 nucleotides: TGTGCCAGCAGCCCCCGGGGGGCAACGAACACCGGGGAGCTGTTTTTT. This encodes CASSPRGATNTGELFF. The entire variable domain, with the rest obtained from reference TRBV9 and TRBJ2-2, is as follows: DSGVTQTPKHLITATGQRVTLRCSPRSGDLSVYWYQQSLDQGLQFLIQYYNGEERAKGNILERFSAQQFPDLHSELNLSSLELGDSALYFCASSPRGATNTGELFFGEGSRLTVL.

This clone turned up a few times. The genes are TRBV19 and TRBJ1-1; no firm D call. Germline CDR1 reads LNHDA; CDR2 reads SQIVND (reference sequence). The CDR3 extends over 12 amino acids. The V and J ends lost 5 bases and 8 bases respectively, with 12 bases between them. The CDR3 DNA is TGTGCCAGTAGTTTAGCAGGAAGGGAAGCTTTCTTT. It codes for CASSLAGREAFF.

The chain uses TRBV6-1 and TRBJ1-2; D is uncertain. The CDR3 spans 12 residues. Trimming pared 1 base from V and 7 bases from J, leaving 7 bases between. The V gene's germline CDR1 is MNHNS and CDR2 SASEGT. The CDR3 region is CASSEGFSGYTF. CDR3 in DNA: TGTGCCAGCAGTGAAGGGTTTAGTGGCTACACCTTC.

This clone came up once. DNA for the CDR3: TGCAGCGTTGAACAGGGGGCGGGAGAGCAGTACTTC. It is translated as CSVEQGAGEQYF. The rearrangement uses TRBV29-1 and TRBJ2-7, with 8 bases fitting TRBD1. This CDR3 region has 12 residues. The germline gives CDR1 SQVTM, CDR2 ANQGSEA. Germline trimming cut 2 bases from V and 7 bases from J; bases unmatched to any gene: 4.

This chain joins TRBV27 and TRBJ1-6; maybe TRBD1 (6 bases). The V gene lost 8 bases and the J gene lost 5 bases, with 13 bases spanning the gap. Germline assignment: CDR1 MNHEY and CDR2 SMNVEV (reference sequence). The CDR3 spans 14 residues. The CDR3 bases are TGTGCCAGCTCCCAGGGGCGCGATAATTCACCCCTCCACTTT. It encodes CASSQGRDNSPLHF.

The chain recombines TRBV18 with TRBJ2-7; 12 nucleotides line up with TRBD1. The CDR3 spans 15 residues. Germline trimming cut 1 base from V and 5 bases from J; bases unmatched to any gene: 3. Germline loops: CDR1 KGHSH, CDR2 LQKENI. The CDR3 nucleotides are TGTGCCAGCTCACCACTCGGGACAGGGGGCGACGAGCAGTACTTC. Protein product: CASSPLGTGGDEQYF.

The chain recombines TRBV12-2 with TRBJ2-2; no DNA check was done on the table's D call, TRBD1. TRBV12-2 is a documented pseudogene. CDR3 length: 16 amino acids. CDR3 sequence: CASRLEEDRSGGELFF. CDR3 bases: TGTGCAAGTCGCTTAGAAGAAGACAGGAGTGGCGGGGAGCTGTTTTTT.

CDR3 sequence reads: CASRDRGMGYTF. The CDR3 bases are TGTGCCAGCAGAGACAGGGGAATGGGCTACACCTTC. The chain recombines TRBV16 with TRBJ1-2, with 8 bases fitting TRBD1. Germline V gene lookup returns CDR1 KGHSY and CDR2 FQNENV. The CDR3 totals 12 residues. V gave up 6 bases and J gave up 8 bases; unmatched junction bases: 5.

The genes are TRBV7-8 and TRBJ1-6, with 10 bases identical to TRBD1. From germline, CDR1 is SGHVS and CDR2 FQNEAQ. The CDR3 is 16 residues long. V gave up 1 base and J gave up 9 bases; unmatched junction bases: 6. The CDR3 DNA reads as TGTGCCAGCAGCTTAGGACAGGGGGCCGGGGGTTCACCCCTCCACTTT. This translates into CASSLGQGAGGSPLHF.

This chain uses TRBV9 with TRBJ1-5, with 9 bases lining up with TRBD1. This CDR3 has 14 residues. Per the germline V gene, CDR1 is SGDLS and CDR2 is YYNGEE. V trimming: 3 bases; J trimming: 7 bases; junction bases outside the gene matches: 5. CDR3 in amino acids: CASSGQGGYQPQHF. CDR3 nucleotides: TGTGCCAGCAGCGGACAGGGGGGGTACCAGCCCCAGCATTTT. Supplemented by reference TRBV9 and TRBJ1-5, the full variable domain reads DSGVTQTPKHLITATGQRVTLRCSPRSGDLSVYWYQQSLDQGLQFLIQYYNGEERAKGNILERFSAQQFPDLHSELNLSSLELGDSALYFCASSGQGGYQPQHFGDGTRLSIL.

The rearrangement joins TRBV30 to TRBJ2-5, with 7 bases fitting TRBD1. The J call may be faulty, since TRBJ2-7 better matches the DNA end. CDR1 and CDR2 (germline): GTSNPN, SVGIG (reference sequence). There are 15 residues in the CDR3. Here the CDR3 DNA reads TGTGCCTGGAGGCCGGGACAGCGGTTACTGGCCGAGCAGTACTTC. Its protein is CAWRPGQRLLAEQYF.

V and J are TRBV7-3 and TRBJ2-2, with TRBD2 matching over 7 bases. The junction had 5 bases not matched to a gene; V was cut back by 1 base and J by 6 bases. The CDR3 loop spans 15 amino acids. The V gene's germline CDR1 is SGHTA and CDR2 FQGTGA. CDR3 in amino acids: CASSLMMGGAGELFF. The DNA for the CDR3 is TGTGCCAGCAGCTTAATGATGGGGGGGGCCGGGGAGCTGTTTTTT.

The chain carries TRBV7-2 and TRBJ2-7, with D unresolved. The CDR3 totals 12 residues. The germline V and J ends were trimmed by 0 bases and 2 bases, with 2 bases remaining between them. Germline CDR1 SGHTA, CDR2 FQGNSA. The CDR3 region is CASSLATYEQYF. CDR3 bases: TGTGCCAGCAGCTTAGCTACCTACGAGCAGTACTTC.

The chain links TRBV10-3 to TRBJ2-7; TRBD1 matches 10 bases. J gave up 2 bases and V 4 bases, and 2 bases lay outside the gene matches. This CDR3 has 14 residues. Germline loops: CDR1 ENHRY, CDR2 SYGVKD. DNA of the CDR3: TGTGCCATCAGTGCCGGACAGGGGGCCTACGAGCAGTACTTC. Translation gives CAISAGQGAYEQYF.

This chain connects TRBV27 to TRBJ2-5, with a possible D match to TRBD1 (6 bases). This CDR3 comprises 16 residues. The germline gives CDR1 MNHEY, CDR2 SMNVEV (reference sequence). V shed 0 bases and J shed 4 bases, with 15 bases lying between them. CDR3 nucleotide sequence: TGTGCCAGCAGTTTATCGATCGGCACAGGGCGAGAGACCCAGTACTTC. Translation: CASSLSIGTGRETQYF.

The chain has TRBV5-6 and TRBJ1-2; D unresolved. The CDR3 runs 14 residues. V shed 0 bases and J shed 0 bases, with 6 bases lying between them. The V gene's germline CDR1 is SGHDT and CDR2 YYEEEE. The CDR3 is CASSLGGANYGYTF. The CDR3 DNA sequence: TGTGCCAGCAGCTTGGGCGGAGCTAACTATGGCTACACCTTC. The full variable domain, its missing parts supplied by reference TRBV5-6 and TRBJ1-2, is DAGVTQSPTHLIKTRGQQVTLRCSPKSGHDTVSWYQQALGQGPQFIFQYYEEEERQRGNFPDRFSGHQFPNYSSELNVNALLLGDSALYLCASSLGGANYGYTFGSGTRLTVV.